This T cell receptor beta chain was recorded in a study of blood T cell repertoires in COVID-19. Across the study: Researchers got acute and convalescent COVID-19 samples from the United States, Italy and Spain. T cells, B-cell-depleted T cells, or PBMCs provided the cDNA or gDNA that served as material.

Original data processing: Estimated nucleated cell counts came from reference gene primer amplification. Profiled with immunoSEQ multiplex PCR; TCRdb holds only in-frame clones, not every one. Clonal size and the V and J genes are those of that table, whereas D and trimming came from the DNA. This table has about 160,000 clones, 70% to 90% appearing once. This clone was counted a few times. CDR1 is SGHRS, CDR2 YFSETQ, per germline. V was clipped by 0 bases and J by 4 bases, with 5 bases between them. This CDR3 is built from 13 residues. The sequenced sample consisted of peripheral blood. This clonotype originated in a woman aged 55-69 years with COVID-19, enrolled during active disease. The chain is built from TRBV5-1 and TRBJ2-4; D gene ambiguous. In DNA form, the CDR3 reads TGCGCCAGCAGCTTGGCAGTTAAAAACATTCAGTACTTC. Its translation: CASSLAVKNIQYF.